This T cell receptor (beta chain) was recovered during a study of blood T cell repertoires in COVID-19. Study at large: Sites in the United States, Italy and Spain provided acute and convalescent COVID-19 samples. The analysed material was cDNA or gDNA that came from T cells, B-cell-depleted T cells, or PBMCs.

In the original processing: Amplified reference gene primers provided the basis for estimating nucleated cell counts. The protocol was immunoSEQ multiplex PCR, while the TCRdb copy is restricted to in-frame clones and leaves out a portion. V and J calls and clone size are those listed in that table; D and trimming were worked out from the DNA. The sample has around 250,000 clones, about 82% seen once. This clone was seen only a few times. The V end lost 3 bases, the J end lost 2 bases, and 10 bases lay between the germline ends. Germline loops: CDR1 MDHEN, CDR2 SYDVKM. The CDR3 covers 14 residues. Sequences were obtained from peripheral blood. The source of this sequence is a man at least 80 years old with acute or convalescent COVID-19. The J gene is TRBJ2-5, the V gene TRBV28; D uncertain. The CDR3 region has the DNA TGTGCCAGCAGTTTCCTATCGCGGCAAGAGACCCAGTACTTC. Its translation is CASSFLSRQETQYF.